This T cell receptor beta chain came from a study of cytomegalovirus exposure and HLA in healthy donors. The PCR ran on 60 Vbeta and 13 Jbeta primers. Measured with immunoSEQ multiplex PCR; TCRdb has only the in-frame clones, and not every one. The sample lists tens of thousands of clones, around two thirds occurring once. The CDR3 runs 14 residues. J was trimmed by 7 bases and V by 6 bases; bases with no gene match: 4. Per germline, CDR1 SEHNR and CDR2 FQNEAQ (reference sequence). Regarding the study as a whole: High specificity and sensitivity for cytomegalovirus status were reported for the classifier. A previous analysis found most TCR beta V segments productive roughly 87% or roughly 30% of the time.

There were likely unrecorded immune exposures, though donors were nominally healthy when sampled. This clone was seen just once. The antigen is not known. The chain joins TRBV7-9 to TRBJ2-1; 12 nucleotides align to TRBD2. Sequencing was done on a sample of PBMCs. The TCR comes from a woman between 50 and 59 years old in good health and CMV-seropositive. The CDR3 region is CASRLAGGGNEQFF. The CDR3 nucleotides read TGTGCCAGCAGACTAGCGGGGGGCGGGAATGAGCAGTTCTTC.